Below, 11 T cell receptor beta chains from the same sample are listed, as sequenced in a study of CD8 T cells in Susac syndrome (dated by TCRdb to the late 2010s). Library generation was performed with the immunoSEQ multiplex PCR assay. RNA was extracted using the RNeasy kit, and about 0.45 to 1 microgram was reverse transcribed with random hexamers. The public reads were run again by TCRdb, first through fastp at Q25 and then through MiXCR, and only productive beta chains were kept. For every CDR3 protein sequence, its rows merge into one entry that carries the most common genes and DNA. The table for this sample lists around 200,000 distinct CDR3 sequences; roughly 95% of them were counted only once. Of the sample, 0.08% to 0.11% is held by the ten largest clones. Sequencing was carried out using CD4+ T cells from PBMCs. All receptors come from a human donor in good health.

This rearrangement joins TRBV14 to TRBJ2-6; no reliable D call. V was clipped by 4 bases and J by 0 bases, with 10 bases between them. CDR1 and CDR2 (germline): SGHDN, FVKESK. The CDR3 is 16 amino acids. The CDR3 coding sequence is TGTGCCAGCAGCCGCCGACTGAACTCTGGGGCCAACGTCCTGACTTTC. Its translation: CASSRRLNSGANVLTF.

The V and J genes are TRBV3-1 and TRBJ1-4, with TRBD1 matching over 7 bases. The CDR3 runs to 14 residues. CDR1 and CDR2 from the germline V gene are LGHDT and YNNKEL (reference sequence). With V trimmed by 5 bases and J by 16 bases, 16 bases remained unmatched. CDR3 bases: TGTGCCAGCAGCTATGGCGGGACAGATGGGTCTCGGTTTTTT. Translation: CASSYGGTDGSRFF.

This chain's CDR3 is CASSLVGGGEYEQFF. CDR3 DNA: TGTGCCAGCAGCTTAGTTGGCGGGGGGGAGTATGAGCAGTTCTTC. The chain combines TRBV7-2 with TRBJ2-1; 9 bases line up with TRBD2. V lost 1 base to trimming and J lost 8 bases; unmatched junction nucleotides: 6. Germline CDR1 is SGHTA and CDR2 is FQGNSA. This CDR3 is 15 amino acids long.

The chain couples TRBV30 to TRBJ1-5; tentatively, D is TRBD1 (6 bases). The CDR3 spans 12 residues. The ends were cut back, 2 bases at V and 6 bases at J, with 8 bases in the middle. Germline V lookup: CDR1 GTSNPN, CDR2 SVGIG (reference sequence). CDR3 in amino acids: CAWSKGGQPQHF. CDR3 nucleotides: TGTGCCTGGAGTAAGGGGGGTCAGCCCCAGCATTTT.

This chain links TRBV20-1 with TRBJ2-1; 15 bases match TRBD2. The J segment lost 8 bases and the V segment lost 4 bases, leaving 12 bases of the junction unmatched. This CDR3 is 17 amino acids long. Germline CDR1 is DFQATT and CDR2 is SNEGSKA (reference sequence). CDR3 protein: CSATQGTSGRILHEQFF. CDR3 in DNA: TGCAGTGCTACGCAAGGGACTAGCGGGAGGATTTTGCATGAGCAGTTCTTC.

This chain links TRBV11-1 with TRBJ2-7, with TRBD2 matching 9 bases. The germline V gene encodes CDR1 SGHAT and CDR2 FQDESV (reference sequence). The CDR3 is made up of 14 amino acids. J gave up 3 bases and V 0 bases, and 0 bases lay outside the gene matches. Here the CDR3 reads CASSLASGSYEQYV. CDR3 DNA sequence: TGTGCCAGCAGCTTAGCTAGCGGGAGCTACGAGCAGTACGTC.

This chain uses TRBV15 with TRBJ1-5, with TRBD1 matching 7 bases. In germline, CDR1 is LNHNV, CDR2 YYDKDF (reference sequence). V was clipped by 6 bases and J by 0 bases; unmatched bases: 11. The CDR3 is made up of 17 amino acids. CDR3 protein: CATSPTGVLISNQPQHF. The DNA for the CDR3 is TGTGCCACCAGTCCTACAGGGGTCCTAATTAGCAATCAGCCCCAGCATTTT.

The rearrangement uses TRBV20-1 and TRBJ1-2, with 7 positions matching TRBD1. The CDR3 has 12 amino acids. The germline CDR1 and CDR2 sequences are DFQATT and SNEGSKA (reference sequence). V lost 3 bases and J lost 8; bases outside the gene matches: 6. CDR3 region: CSASEGARGYTF. CDR3 sequence (DNA): TGCAGTGCTAGCGAGGGGGCTCGAGGCTACACCTTC.

V gene TRBV7-2 combines with J gene TRBJ2-7; 7 bases match TRBD2. With V trimmed by 3 bases and J by 7 bases, 9 bases remained unmatched. Germline loops: CDR1 SGHTA, CDR2 FQGNSA. This CDR3 spans 14 amino acids. The CDR3 DNA sequence: TGTGCCAGCAGCTTCGATCGGGGGGATAAGGAGCAGTACTTC. This gives the protein CASSFDRGDKEQYF.

The chain is built from TRBV29-1 and TRBJ2-1; 9 positions agree with TRBD1. CDR1 is SQVTM, CDR2 ANQGSEA, per germline. The trim removed 6 bases at V and 7 bases at J, leaving 7 bases unmatched. This CDR3 comprises 13 residues. CDR3 bases: TGCAGCGTCTCCCGGGACAGGGAGAATGAGCAGTTCTTC. Its translation: CSVSRDRENEQFF.

The V gene is TRBV11-2, the J gene TRBJ2-7; no definite D call. V lost 3 bases to trimming and J lost 0 bases, with 6 bases between them. The CDR3 runs to 13 residues. Per germline, CDR1 SGHAT and CDR2 FQNNGV. CDR3 sequence: CASSFSGSYEQYV. CDR3 sequence (DNA): TGTGCCAGCAGCTTTTCCGGCTCCTACGAGCAGTACGTC.